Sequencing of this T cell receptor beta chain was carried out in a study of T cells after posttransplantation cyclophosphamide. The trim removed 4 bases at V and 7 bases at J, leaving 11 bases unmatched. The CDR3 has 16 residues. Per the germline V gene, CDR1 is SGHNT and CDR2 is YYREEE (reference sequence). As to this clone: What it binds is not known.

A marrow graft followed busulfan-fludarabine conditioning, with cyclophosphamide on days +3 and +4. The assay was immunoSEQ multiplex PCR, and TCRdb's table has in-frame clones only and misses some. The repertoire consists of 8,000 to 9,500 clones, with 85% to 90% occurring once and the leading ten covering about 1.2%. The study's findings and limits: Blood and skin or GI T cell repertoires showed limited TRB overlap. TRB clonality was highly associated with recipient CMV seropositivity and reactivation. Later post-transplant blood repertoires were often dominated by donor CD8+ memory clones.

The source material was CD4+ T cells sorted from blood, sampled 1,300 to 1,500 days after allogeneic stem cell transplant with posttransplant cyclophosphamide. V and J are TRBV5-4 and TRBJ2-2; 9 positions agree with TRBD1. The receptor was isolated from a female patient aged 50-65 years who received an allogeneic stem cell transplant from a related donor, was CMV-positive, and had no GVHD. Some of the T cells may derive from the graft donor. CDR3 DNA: TGTGCCAGCAGCCCACCGGGACAGGGTCCCTTCGGGGAGCTGTTTTTT. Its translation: CASSPPGQGPFGELFF.